The T cell receptor beta chain under discussion was sequenced for a study of CD8 T cells in ankylosing spondylitis. Points from the study as a whole: Characteristic, it appeared, of ankylosing spondylitis blood was a TCR beta motif of fewer than 10 highly homologous variants. In peripheral blood, disease-linked CD8+ clones occurred at relatively low frequencies. Both synovial fluid and blood in reactive arthritis had previously been reported to carry some motif variants.

This clonotype showed up many times. Its target is unknown. Library preparation for TCR beta used quantitative 5'-RACE with molecular barcodes. TCRdb re-derived calls from the 5' RACE reads in MiXCR, one entry per CDR3 protein. The sample has some 700,000 distinct CDR3 sequences, around 20% seen once. The CDR3 spans 13 residues. Germline CDR1 reads ENHRY; CDR2 reads SYGVKD. V shed 5 bases and J shed 10 bases, with 15 bases lying between them. The chain combines TRBV10-3 with TRBJ1-5; no definite D call. The sample was blood, either unsorted or a sorted T cell fraction (not recorded which). This TCR derives from a male donor with ankylosing spondylitis. The CDR3 spells CAISSGEEIPQHF. CDR3 sequence (DNA): TGTGCCATCAGTTCCGGGGAGGAGATTCCCCAGCATTTT.